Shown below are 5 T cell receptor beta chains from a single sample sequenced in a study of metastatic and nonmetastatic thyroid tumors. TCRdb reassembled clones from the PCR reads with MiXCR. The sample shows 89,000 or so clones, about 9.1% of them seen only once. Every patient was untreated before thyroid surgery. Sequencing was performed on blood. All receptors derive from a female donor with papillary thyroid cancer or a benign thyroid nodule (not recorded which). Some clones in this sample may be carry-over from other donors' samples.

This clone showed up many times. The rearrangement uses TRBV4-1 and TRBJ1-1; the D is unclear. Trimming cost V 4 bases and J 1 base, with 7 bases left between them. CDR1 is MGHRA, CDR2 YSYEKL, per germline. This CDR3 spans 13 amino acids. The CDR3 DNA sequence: TGCGCCAGCAGCCTCTTGTGGAACACTGAAGCTTTCTTT. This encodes CASSLLWNTEAFF.

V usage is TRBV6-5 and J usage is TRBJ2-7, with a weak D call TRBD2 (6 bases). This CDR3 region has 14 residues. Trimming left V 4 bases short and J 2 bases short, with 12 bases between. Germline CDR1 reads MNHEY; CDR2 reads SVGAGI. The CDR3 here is CASSSLAPPYEQYF. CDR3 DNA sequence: TGTGCCAGCAGTTCCCTAGCGCCTCCCTACGAGCAGTACTTC.

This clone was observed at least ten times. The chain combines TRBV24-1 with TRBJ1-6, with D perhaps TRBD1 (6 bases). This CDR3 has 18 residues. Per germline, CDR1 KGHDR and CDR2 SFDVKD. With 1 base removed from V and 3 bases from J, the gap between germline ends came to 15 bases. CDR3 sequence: CATSDFRGVQFYNSPLHF. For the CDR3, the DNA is TGTGCCACCAGTGATTTTAGGGGGGTACAGTTCTATAATTCACCCCTCCACTTT.

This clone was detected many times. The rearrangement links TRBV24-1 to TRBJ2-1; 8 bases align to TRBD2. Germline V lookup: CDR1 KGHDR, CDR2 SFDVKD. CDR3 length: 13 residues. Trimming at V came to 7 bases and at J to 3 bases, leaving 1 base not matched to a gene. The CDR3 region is CATSGGDYNEQFF. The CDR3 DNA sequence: TGTGCCACCAGCGGGGGGGACTACAATGAGCAGTTCTTC.

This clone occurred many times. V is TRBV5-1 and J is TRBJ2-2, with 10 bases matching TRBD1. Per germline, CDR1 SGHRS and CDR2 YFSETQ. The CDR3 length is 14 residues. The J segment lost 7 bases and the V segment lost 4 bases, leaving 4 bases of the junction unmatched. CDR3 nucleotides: TGCGCCAGCAGCCGGACAGGGGGTAACGGGGAGCTGTTTTTT. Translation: CASSRTGGNGELFF.